Shown below are 11 T cell receptor beta chains from a single sample sequenced in a study of PD-1 blockade in classical Hodgkin lymphoma. Each patient experienced a relapse that followed autologous stem cell transplantation, and brentuximab vedotin exposure varied. Using immunoSEQ multiplex PCR, the repertoire was profiled, and TCRdb retains in-frame clones only, with some absent. The table has fewer than 50,000 clones, 88% seen once. The sequenced sample was peripheral blood mononuclear cells (PBMCs), obtained at baseline. All receptors come from a human donor with classical Hodgkin lymphoma.

This clone was seen a handful of times. This chain connects TRBV10-1 to TRBJ2-3; TRBD2 agrees at 10 bases. The germline CDR1 and CDR2 sequences are WNHNN and SYGVQD (reference sequence). The CDR3 totals 14 residues. V dropped 10 bases and J dropped 6; count of bases not matched to a gene: 10. The CDR3 is CAIGSGGARDTQYF. The CDR3 DNA is TGCGCCATCGGGAGCGGGGGGGCACGGGATACGCAGTATTTT.

The rearrangement joins TRBV12-2 to TRBJ2-2. TRBV12-2 is assigned pseudogene status. The CDR3 length is 13 residues. The CDR3 reads CASRLGPTGELFF. The CDR3, as DNA: TGTGCAAGTCGCCTCGGACCCACCGGGGAGCTGTTTTTT.

The CDR3 region has the DNA TGTGCCAGCAGTGACGGGCAGGGGGCGAGAACGCAGTATTTT. It encodes CASSDGQGARTQYF. This chain connects TRBV6-4 to TRBJ2-3, with 8 bases that match TRBD1. The CDR3 runs to 14 residues. The V and J ends lost 2 bases and 9 bases, in that order; junction bases with no gene match: 7. Germline loops: CDR1 MRHNA, CDR2 SNTAGT.

J is TRBJ2-2 and V is TRBV19, with a weak D call TRBD1 (6 bases). This CDR3 spans 16 amino acids. Between the trimmed V and J ends, which lost 7 bases and 0 bases, there was a span of 15 bases. CDR1 and CDR2 from the germline V gene are LNHDA and SQIVND (reference sequence). CDR3 sequence (DNA): TGTGCCAGTACCATGTTCGGACAGACGAACACCGGGGAGCTGTTTTTT. It is translated as CASTMFGQTNTGELFF.

The gene calls are TRBV2 and TRBJ1-1, with a possible D match to TRBD1 (5 bases). CDR3 length: 15 residues. V dropped 6 bases and J dropped 0 bases, with 14 bases sitting between them. Germline V gene data show CDR1 as SNHLY and CDR2 as FYNNEI. The CDR3 here is CASSDSRGLNTEAFF. In nucleotides, the CDR3 is TGTGCCAGCAGCGATTCAAGGGGACTGAACACTGAAGCTTTCTTT.

V and J are TRBV6-5 and TRBJ1-2, with TRBD1 identical over 8 bases. Germline loops: CDR1 MNHEY, CDR2 SVGAGI. The V and J ends lost 6 bases and 4 bases, in that order; junction bases with no gene match: 4. The CDR3 spans 13 residues. The DNA of the CDR3 is TGTGCCAGCAGGAAGGGACAGGTCTATGGCTACACCTTC. Its protein product is CASRKGQVYGYTF.

This chain joins TRBV6-4 and TRBJ2-2; the D gene is possibly TRBD1 (5 bases). The CDR3 totals 13 residues. V lost 7 bases, J lost 5 bases, and 11 bases lay in between. Germline loops: CDR1 MRHNA, CDR2 SNTAGT. CDR3: CASTSGSTGELFF. The CDR3 DNA reads as TGTGCCAGCACCTCAGGGTCGACCGGGGAGCTGTTTTTT.

The chain combines TRBV6-1 with TRBJ2-7, with TRBD2 as a possible D gene (6 bases). The germline V and J ends were trimmed by 4 bases and 6 bases, with 7 bases remaining between them. CDR1 and CDR2 from the germline V gene are MNHNS and SASEGT. CDR3 length: 11 amino acids. CDR3 sequence (DNA): TGTGCCAGCAGTGGGGGAGGCGAGCAGTACTTC. It encodes CASSGGGEQYF.

Details on this clone: Other DNA sequences within the sample encode an identical CDR3. J is TRBJ2-2 and V is TRBV2, with TRBD2 identical over 7 bases. The V and J ends lost 2 bases and 5 bases, in that order; junction bases with no gene match: 5. The CDR3 is 15 residues long. Germline CDR1 SNHLY, CDR2 FYNNEI. CDR3: CASSERRGLTGELFF. The DNA of the CDR3 is TGTGCCAGCAGTGAAAGGCGGGGACTAACCGGGGAGCTGTTTTTT. Supplemented by reference TRBV2 and TRBJ2-2, the full variable domain reads EPEVTQTPSHQVTQMGQEVILRCVPISNHLYFYWYRQILGQKVEFLVSFYNNEISEKSEIFDDQFSVERPDGSNFTLKIRSTKLEDSAMYFCASSERRGLTGELFFGEGSRLTVL.

The CDR3 loop reads CASSSWTSGVTGELFF. The CDR3 bases are TGTGCCAGCAGCTCCTGGACTAGCGGGGTCACCGGGGAGCTGTTTTTT. The chain uses TRBV5-4 and TRBJ2-2, with TRBD2 matching 12 bases. After removal of 3 bases from V and 4 bases from J, the junction contained 4 bases not matched to a gene. CDR1 is SGHNT, CDR2 YYREEE, per germline (reference sequence). This CDR3 has 16 amino acids.

The chain carries TRBV25-1 and TRBJ1-1; D is unresolved. CDR1 is MGHDK and CDR2 is SYGVNS in the germline V gene. The CDR3 is made up of 13 amino acids. The V end was cut by 4 bases, the J end by 1 base, with 7 bases between. The CDR3 spells CASSARANTEAFF. For the CDR3, the DNA is TGTGCCAGCAGTGCCCGGGCGAACACTGAAGCTTTCTTT.